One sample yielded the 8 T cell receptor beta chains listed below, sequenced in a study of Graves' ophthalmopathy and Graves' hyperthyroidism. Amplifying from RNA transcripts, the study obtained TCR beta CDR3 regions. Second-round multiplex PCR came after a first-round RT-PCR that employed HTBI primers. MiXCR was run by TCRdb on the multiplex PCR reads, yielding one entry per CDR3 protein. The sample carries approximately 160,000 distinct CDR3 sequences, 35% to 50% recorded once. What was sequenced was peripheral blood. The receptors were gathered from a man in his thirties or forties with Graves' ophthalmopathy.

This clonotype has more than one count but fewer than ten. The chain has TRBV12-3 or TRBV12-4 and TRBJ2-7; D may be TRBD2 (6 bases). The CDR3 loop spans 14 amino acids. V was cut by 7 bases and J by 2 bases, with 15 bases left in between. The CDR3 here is CASTEAGLTYEQYF. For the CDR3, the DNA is TGTGCCAGCACTGAAGCGGGTCTTACCTACGAGCAGTACTTC.

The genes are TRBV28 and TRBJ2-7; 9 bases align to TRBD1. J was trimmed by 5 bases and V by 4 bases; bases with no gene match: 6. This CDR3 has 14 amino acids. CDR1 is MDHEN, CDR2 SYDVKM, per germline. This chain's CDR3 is CASSYPGQGNEQYF. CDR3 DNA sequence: TGTGCCAGCAGTTATCCGGGACAGGGAAACGAGCAGTACTTC.

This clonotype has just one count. This CDR3 is CASRGLAGDLYEQYF. In DNA form, the CDR3 reads TGTGCCAGCAGGGGACTAGCGGGAGACCTCTACGAGCAGTACTTC. The J gene is TRBJ2-7, the V gene TRBV2, with 14 bases matching TRBD2. V dropped 6 bases and J dropped 3; count of bases not matched to a gene: 4. CDR1 SNHLY and CDR2 FYNNEI come from the germline V gene. The CDR3 has 15 residues. The full variable domain, its missing parts supplied by reference TRBV2 and TRBJ2-7, is EPEVTQTPSHQVTQMGQEVILRCVPISNHLYFYWYRQILGQKVEFLVSFYNNEISEKSEIFDDQFSVERPDGSNFTLKIRSTKLEDSAMYFCASRGLAGDLYEQYFGPGTRLTVT.

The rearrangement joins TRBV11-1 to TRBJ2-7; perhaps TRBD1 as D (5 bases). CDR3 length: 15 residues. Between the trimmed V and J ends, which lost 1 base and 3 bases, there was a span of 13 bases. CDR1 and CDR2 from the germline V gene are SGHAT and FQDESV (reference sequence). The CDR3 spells CASSLVAGIGYEQYF. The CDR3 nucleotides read TGTGCCAGCAGCTTAGTGGCAGGGATCGGCTACGAGCAGTACTTC.

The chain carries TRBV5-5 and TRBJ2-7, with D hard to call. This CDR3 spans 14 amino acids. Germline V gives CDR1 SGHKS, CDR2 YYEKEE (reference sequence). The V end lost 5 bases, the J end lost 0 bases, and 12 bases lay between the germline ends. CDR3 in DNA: TGTGCCAGCAGACAAACCGGGTCCTCCTACGAGCAGTACTTC. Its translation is CASRQTGSSYEQYF.

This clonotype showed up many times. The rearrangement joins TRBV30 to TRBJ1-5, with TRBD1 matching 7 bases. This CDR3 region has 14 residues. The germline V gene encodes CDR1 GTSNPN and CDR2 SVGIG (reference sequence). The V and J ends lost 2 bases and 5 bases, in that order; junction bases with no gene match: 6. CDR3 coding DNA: TGTGCCTGGAGTAACAGGGGAGGTGATCAGCCCCAGCATTTT. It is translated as CAWSNRGGDQPQHF.

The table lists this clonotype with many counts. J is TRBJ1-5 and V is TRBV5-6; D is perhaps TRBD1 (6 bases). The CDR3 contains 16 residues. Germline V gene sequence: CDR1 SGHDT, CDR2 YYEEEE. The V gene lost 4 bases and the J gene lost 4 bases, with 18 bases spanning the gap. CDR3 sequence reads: CASSGGGVLGNQPQHF. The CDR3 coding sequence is TGTGCCAGCAGCGGAGGGGGGGTACTGGGAAATCAGCCCCAGCATTTT.

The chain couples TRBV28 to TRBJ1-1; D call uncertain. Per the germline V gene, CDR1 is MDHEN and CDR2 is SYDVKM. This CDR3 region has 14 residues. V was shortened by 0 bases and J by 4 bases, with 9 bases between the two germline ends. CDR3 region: CASSLWAAATEAFF. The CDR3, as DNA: TGTGCCAGCAGTTTATGGGCTGCAGCCACTGAAGCTTTCTTT.